This T cell receptor (beta chain) was sequenced in a study of shared clonotypes between healthy human individuals. The V gene's germline CDR1 is MDHEN and CDR2 SYDVKM. Deletions cut 5 bases from V and 8 bases from J, with 12 bases between. CDR3 length equals 13 residues. Profiling relied on immunoSEQ multiplex PCR, and the TCRdb table lists in-frame clones only, not all of them. The data show some 2,500,000 clones, with approximately 94% seen just once and approximately 0.37% held by the top ten. This clone was picked up one time. The receptor was isolated from a man younger than 35 in good health. Some clones in this sample may be carry-over from other donors' samples. J is TRBJ1-4 and V is TRBV28, with D hard to call. Sequenced: naive CD4+ T cells from PBMCs. As to subset: CD45RA+ positively selected. The CDR3 reads CASSDRTAEKLFF. The DNA for the CDR3 is TGTGCCAGCAGTGACCGGACGGCCGAAAAACTGTTTTTT.